The present entry profiles one T cell receptor beta chain with its context. Its antigen remains unknown. Culture proceeded for nine to eleven days, and CD4+ T cells were then isolated. Convalescent patients had PCR-confirmed SARS-CoV-2 infection between March and December 2020. Vaccination of participants consisted of two doses of either the BNT162b2 or mRNA-1273 vaccine. Days 3 and 7 were when half the medium was replaced with IL-2 medium. Some clones are missing from TCRdb's copy, which holds only in-frame ones; the method was immunoSEQ multiplex PCR. The data hold 30,000 to 35,000 clones, with approximately 81% observed a single time. The data originate from a study of vaccination effects on CD4 cells after COVID-19. Whole-study results and caveats: Marked contraction was observed in infection-induced and vaccine-induced clones late after vaccination.

This CDR3 spans 16 amino acids. From germline, CDR1 is SGDLS and CDR2 YYNGEE. Unmatched junction bases numbered 8, after V lost 4 bases and J lost 3 bases. The rearrangement links TRBV9 to TRBJ1-4; 8 bases match TRBD1. The TCR sequence derives from a human donor who had a prior SARS-CoV-2 infection. This material consisted of CD4+ T cells from PBMCs cultured without peptide, taken after COVID-19 vaccination. The CDR3 is CASSRTGFGANEKLFF. CDR3 bases: TGTGCCAGCAGCAGGACAGGGTTCGGGGCTAATGAAAAACTGTTTTTT.